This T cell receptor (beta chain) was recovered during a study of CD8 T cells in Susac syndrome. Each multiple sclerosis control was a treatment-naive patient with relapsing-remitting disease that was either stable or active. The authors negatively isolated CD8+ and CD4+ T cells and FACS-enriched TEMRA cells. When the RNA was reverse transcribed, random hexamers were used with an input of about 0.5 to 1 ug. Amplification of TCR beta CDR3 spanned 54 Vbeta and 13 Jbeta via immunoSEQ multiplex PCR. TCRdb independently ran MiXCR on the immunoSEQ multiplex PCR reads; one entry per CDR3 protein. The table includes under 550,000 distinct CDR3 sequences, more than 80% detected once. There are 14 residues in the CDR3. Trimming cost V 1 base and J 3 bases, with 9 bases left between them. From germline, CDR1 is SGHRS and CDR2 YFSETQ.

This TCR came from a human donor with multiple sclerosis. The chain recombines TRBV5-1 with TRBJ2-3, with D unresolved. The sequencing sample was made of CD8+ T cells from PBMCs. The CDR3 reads CASSLSTGTDTQYF. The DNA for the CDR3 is TGCGCCAGCAGCTTGTCAACCGGGACAGATACGCAGTATTTT.